The source of this T cell receptor beta chain is a study of cytomegalovirus exposure and HLA in healthy donors. About this clone: What it binds is not known.

Study findings and constraints: Most subjects had HLA-A and HLA-B alleles reportedly predicted accurately by TCR beta sequences. TRBV6-2, TRBV6-3 and other indistinguishable V segments were excluded.

PCR was performed using 60 Vbeta and 13 Jbeta primers. As processed by the authors: There were about 80 million unique TCR beta chains by a later count, and about 11 million of them were shared. TCRdb keeps only in-frame clones here, not all; method: immunoSEQ multiplex PCR. The DNA was the basis for D and trimming; V, J and clone size are from that table. The data hold fewer than 100,000 clones, with 78% observed a single time. Trimming cost V 6 bases and J 5 bases, with 13 bases left between them. Germline V gene lookup returns CDR1 MNHEY and CDR2 SVGAGI. CDR3 length equals 13 residues. The chain employs TRBV6-5 and TRBJ2-5, with a tentative D call TRBD1 (6 bases). This receptor was taken from a woman aged 35 to 49 in good health and CMV-seropositive. The sample comprised PBMCs. The CDR3 spells CASRPGDAETQYF. As DNA, the CDR3 is TGTGCCAGCAGACCAGGGGATGCGGAGACCCAGTACTTC.